These 17 T cell receptor beta chains share one sample of origin, sequenced in a study of vaccination and CD4 T cells after COVID-19. Treatment specified: roughly ten-day PBMC culture with coronavirus spike peptide pools or control peptides (ViraFEST assay). These receptors lack a known antigen. Sequencing of the DNA from cultured CD4+ T cells was carried out with the Oncomine TCR Beta short-read assay. TCRdb re-called the PCR reads through MiXCR, storing one row per CDR3 protein. This table has over 14,000 distinct CDR3 sequences, around 58% appearing once. Sequenced material: CD4+ T cells from blood, cultured in vitro. These receptors were obtained from a human donor who had recovered from COVID-19.

The V call is TRBV7-2, the J call TRBJ1-2; no reliable D call. Trimming removed 5 bases from V and 6 bases from J, with 10 bases in between. Germline-derived CDR1 and CDR2 are SGHTA and FQGNSA. This CDR3 is built from 12 residues. The CDR3 protein is CASSRDNNGYTF. The CDR3, as DNA: TGTGCCAGCAGCCGCGACAACAATGGCTACACCTTC.

The chain combines TRBV18 with TRBJ1-1; 8 nucleotides line up with TRBD1. The V and J ends lost 3 bases and 3 bases, in that order; junction bases with no gene match: 6. Germline CDR1 reads KGHSH; CDR2 reads LQKENI. CDR3 length: 15 amino acids. The CDR3: CASSPRLQGDTEAFF. CDR3 DNA: TGTGCCAGCTCACCGCGGTTACAGGGGGACACTGAAGCTTTCTTT.

This clonotype showed up just a few times. V usage is TRBV21-1 and J usage is TRBJ1-1; TRBD1, the D gene given by the table, was not confirmed from the DNA. TRBV21-1 is deemed a pseudogene. This CDR3 has 14 residues. CDR3 bases: TGTGCCAGCAGCATGGGTATACAACTTAGGGGGGCTTTCTTT. Protein sequence: CASSMGIQLRGAFF.

The V and J genes are TRBV19 and TRBJ2-2, with D perhaps TRBD1 (6 bases). In germline, CDR1 is LNHDA, CDR2 SQIVND (reference sequence). The CDR3 loop spans 14 amino acids. V was pared by 4 bases and J by 1 base, with 7 bases between. CDR3 in amino acids: CASSRGQNTGELFF. For the CDR3, the DNA is TGTGCCAGTAGTAGGGGACAGAACACCGGGGAGCTGTTTTTT.

This clonotype was seen more than once but under ten times. The gene calls are TRBV6-1 and TRBJ2-1; D call uncertain. V dropped 5 bases and J dropped 7 bases, with 15 bases sitting between them. There are 14 residues in the CDR3. CDR1 is MNHNS and CDR2 is SASEGT in the germline V gene. The CDR3 loop reads CASSPWTRSNEQFF. The CDR3 DNA sequence: TGTGCCAGCAGTCCCTGGACCCGGAGTAATGAGCAGTTCTTC.

CDR3 region: CASSEQGISYEQYF. CDR3 coding DNA: TGTGCCAGCAGTGAGCAGGGTATCTCCTACGAGCAGTACTTC. V gene TRBV2 combines with J gene TRBJ2-7, with D maybe TRBD1 (5 bases). The CDR3 has 14 amino acids. Trimming removed 3 bases at V and 0 bases at J, with 9 bases between. CDR1 and CDR2 from the germline V gene are SNHLY and FYNNEI. The entire variable domain, with the rest obtained from reference TRBV2 and TRBJ2-7, is as follows: EPEVTQTPSHQVTQMGQEVILRCVPISNHLYFYWYRQILGQKVEFLVSFYNNEISEKSEIFDDQFSVERPDGSNFTLKIRSTKLEDSAMYFCASSEQGISYEQYFGPGTRLTVT.

This sequence joins TRBV7-2 and TRBJ2-2; no reliable D call. Germline CDR1 is SGHTA and CDR2 is FQGNSA. V was clipped by 2 bases and J by 2 bases, with 12 bases between them. The CDR3 spans 16 residues. The CDR3 here is CASSLSRIRNTGELFF. The CDR3 DNA reads TGTGCCAGCAGCTTATCTAGGATCAGAAACACCGGGGAGCTGTTTTTT.

The chain has TRBV7-6 and TRBJ2-3, with D perhaps TRBD1 (6 bases). Germline V gene sequence: CDR1 SGHVS, CDR2 FNYEAQ. The CDR3 contains 13 residues. The V end was cut by 5 bases, the J end by 3 bases, with 9 bases between. CDR3 amino acids: CASSPQGTDTQYF. CDR3 DNA: TGTGCCAGCAGCCCCCAGGGGACAGATACGCAGTATTTT. Full variable domain (outside the CDR3, taken from reference TRBV7-6 and TRBJ2-3): GAGVSQSPRYKVTKRGQDVALRCDPISGHVSLYWYRQALGQGPEFLTYFNYEAQQDKSGLPNDRFSAERPEGSISTLTIQRTEQRDSAMYRCASSPQGTDTQYFGPGTRLTVL.

This chain uses TRBV20-1 with TRBJ1-1, with D hard to call. The germline gives CDR1 DFQATT, CDR2 SNEGSKA (reference sequence). This CDR3 is 15 amino acids long. Trimming shortened V by 1 base and J by 4 bases, and 16 bases separated the two germline ends. As DNA, the CDR3 is TGCAGTGCTAGAGGAGACGGATGGACTAGCACTGAAGCTTTCTTT. It specifies CSARGDGWTSTEAFF.

This rearrangement joins TRBV27 to TRBJ1-6, with TRBD1 matching 8 bases. V was clipped by 2 bases and J by 9 bases; unmatched bases: 3. The CDR3 covers 14 residues. Germline CDR1 is MNHEY and CDR2 is SMNVEV (reference sequence). CDR3: CASSLAGGSSPLHF. As DNA, the CDR3 is TGTGCCAGCAGTTTAGCAGGGGGCAGTTCACCCCTCCACTTT.

In DNA form, the CDR3 reads TGCAGTGCCCGGGAGTCCAATCGGAATGAGCAGTTCTTC. It translates to CSARESNRNEQFF. This chain links TRBV20-1 with TRBJ2-1; weak D call: TRBD2 (6 bases). CDR3 length: 13 amino acids. The germline CDR1 and CDR2 sequences are DFQATT and SNEGSKA (reference sequence). V gave up 6 bases and J gave up 7 bases, with 16 bases separating them.

The chain is built from TRBV9 and TRBJ1-6; D is uncertain. Per germline, CDR1 SGDLS and CDR2 YYNGEE. The CDR3 is 13 amino acids. V lost 0 bases and J 7 bases, leaving 5 bases between the germline ends. CDR3 DNA: TGTGCCAGCAGCGTAGGGGGAAATTCACCCCTCCACTTT. Amino acids: CASSVGGNSPLHF.

The CDR3 here is CASSPGHKNTEAFF. As DNA, the CDR3 is TGTGCCAGCAGCCCGGGACATAAGAACACTGAAGCTTTCTTT. The chain is built from TRBV28 and TRBJ1-1; D may be TRBD1 (6 bases). The CDR3 totals 14 residues. The germline V and J ends were trimmed by 6 bases and 1 base, with 12 bases remaining between them. Looked up from germline, CDR1 is MDHEN and CDR2 is SYDVKM. The entire variable domain, with the rest obtained from reference TRBV28 and TRBJ1-1, is as follows: DVKVTQSSRYLVKRTGEKVFLECVQDMDHENMFWYRQDPGLGLRLIYFSYDVKMKEKGDIPEGYSVSREKKERFSLILESASTNQTSMYLCASSPGHKNTEAFFGQGTRLTVV.

The gene calls are TRBV20-1 and TRBJ1-5; D remains ambiguous. The CDR3 has 15 residues. Trimming stripped 0 bases from V and 0 bases from J, with 9 bases between. Looked up from germline, CDR1 is DFQATT and CDR2 is SNEGSKA (reference sequence). Written as DNA, the CDR3 is TGCAGTGCTAGAGAGGCCAGTTATAGCAATCAGCCCCAGCATTTT. It specifies CSAREASYSNQPQHF.

As regards this clonotype: A much more abundant neighbour one base away suggests this may be a read error. The chain employs TRBV20-1 and TRBJ1-1; D is unresolved. This CDR3 is built from 11 residues. Germline loops: CDR1 DFQATT, CDR2 SNEGSKA (reference sequence). CDR3 sequence: CGASRNTEAFF. The CDR3, as DNA: TGCGGTGCTAGTCGGAACACTGAAGCTTTCTTT.

The gene calls are TRBV11-3 and TRBJ2-3, with 10 bases that match TRBD1. V lost 4 bases to trimming and J lost 1 base; unmatched junction nucleotides: 2. CDR1 is SGHNT, CDR2 YENEEA, per germline. The CDR3 spans 15 residues. CDR3 sequence reads: CASSSGQGGTDTQYF. CDR3 coding DNA: TGTGCCAGCAGCTCCGGACAGGGGGGCACAGATACGCAGTATTTT.

The J gene is TRBJ2-7, the V gene TRBV5-4, with a possible D match to TRBD1 (6 bases). The CDR3 is 13 amino acids. V was clipped by 1 base and J by 5 bases, with 10 bases between them. CDR1 is SGHNT, CDR2 YYREEE, per germline (reference sequence). DNA of the CDR3: TGTGCCAGCAGCTTGACAGGGTCCCACGAGCAGTACTTC. It codes for CASSLTGSHEQYF. The full variable domain, completed using reference TRBV5-4 and TRBJ2-7, is ETGVTQSPTHLIKTRGQQVTLRCSSQSGHNTVSWYQQALGQGPQFIFQYYREEENGRGNFPPRFSGLQFPNYSSELNVNALELDDSALYLCASSLTGSHEQYFGPGTRLTVT.